This record covers a single T cell receptor (beta chain). What it recognizes is unknown. The data are from a study of T cell repertoires in cytomegalovirus infection. Notes on the study in general: The ex vivo response showed dominance by HLA-C-restricted CMV-specific TCR beta clonotypes.

TCRdb itself ran the reads through MiXCR, one entry per CDR3 protein. The sample lists roughly 800,000 distinct CDR3 sequences, 25% to 35% occurring once. Trimming cost V 3 bases and J 3 bases, with 6 bases left between them. Germline V gene lookup returns CDR1 MNHEY and CDR2 SVGEGT. The CDR3 consists of 12 residues. The sequence derives from a human donor in good health (CMV status not recorded). Some clones in this sample may be carry-over from other donors' samples. The source was cultured CD8+ T cells from PBMCs, collected from culture after CMV antigen stimulation. The rearrangement uses TRBV6-2 or TRBV6-3 and TRBJ2-7; no clear D. Here the CDR3 reads CASSYEVYEQYF. Here the CDR3 DNA reads TGTGCCAGCAGTTATGAAGTCTACGAGCAGTACTTC.